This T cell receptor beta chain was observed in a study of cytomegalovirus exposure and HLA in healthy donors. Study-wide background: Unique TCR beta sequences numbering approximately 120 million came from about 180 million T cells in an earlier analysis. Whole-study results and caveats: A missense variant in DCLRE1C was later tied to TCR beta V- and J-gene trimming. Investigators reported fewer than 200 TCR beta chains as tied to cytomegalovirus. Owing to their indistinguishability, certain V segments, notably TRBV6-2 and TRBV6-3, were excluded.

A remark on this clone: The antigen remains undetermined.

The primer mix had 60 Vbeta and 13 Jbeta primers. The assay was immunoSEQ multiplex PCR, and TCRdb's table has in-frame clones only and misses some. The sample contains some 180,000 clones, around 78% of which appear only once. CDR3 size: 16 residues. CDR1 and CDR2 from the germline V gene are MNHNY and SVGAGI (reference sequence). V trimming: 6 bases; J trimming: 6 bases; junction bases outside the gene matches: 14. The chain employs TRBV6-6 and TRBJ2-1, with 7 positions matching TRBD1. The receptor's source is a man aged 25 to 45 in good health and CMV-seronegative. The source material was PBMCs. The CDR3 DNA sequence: TGTGCCAGCAGCGATCGACAGGGAAGGGTTTTCAATGAGCAGTTCTTC. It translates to CASSDRQGRVFNEQFF.